The clone carrying this T cell receptor (beta chain) was detected a few times. Its antigen is undetermined. These data come from a study of T cells after yellow fever vaccination. Overall study findings and caveats: The secondary response was weaker but peaked faster, day 5 versus 15.

Germline assignment: CDR1 MGHRA and CDR2 YSYEKL. This CDR3 comprises 15 residues. The J segment lost 9 bases and the V segment lost 4 bases, leaving 9 bases of the junction unmatched. TCRdb re-derived calls from the 5' RACE reads in MiXCR, one entry per CDR3 protein. The table records fewer than 350,000 distinct CDR3 sequences, more than 8.5% of them present only once. Material: PBMCs, obtained on the day of the first yellow fever vaccination. The J gene is TRBJ1-6, the V gene TRBV4-1, with 7 positions matching TRBD1. This clonotype was sampled from a man aged 18 to 30 who received the YFV17D yellow fever vaccine. The CDR3 DNA sequence: TGCGCCAGCAGCCGTCCAGGGGGGATAACTTCACCCCTCCACTTT. Translated: CASSRPGGITSPLHF.